A selection of T cell receptor beta chains follows, all from one sample in a study of CD8+ T cells in alopecia areata. Profiled with immunoSEQ multiplex PCR; TCRdb holds only in-frame clones, not every one. In the table there are 110,000 to 150,000 clones, nearly 55% of which are singletons. Sequencing was performed on CD8+ T cells sorted from blood, taken at week 4, from a patient treated with tofacitinib. These receptors came from a human donor with alopecia areata. The CDR3 runs from the conserved cysteine through the conserved F or W. A D gene is named only where the DNA matches it firmly. Clone size appears in some rows only: once, few, many, or a class for an expanded clone.

TRBV6-5,NA,TRBJ2-3,NA,CASSYGTRDFTDTQYF,TGTGCCAGCAGTTACGGTACTAGGGACTTCACAGATACGCAGTATTTT
TRBV6-1,TRBD2,TRBJ2-5,NA,CASSETSGGEEETQYF,TGTGCCAGCAGTGAAACTAGCGGGGGGGAGGAAGAGACCCAGTACTTC
TRBV13,NA,TRBJ2-7,NA,CASSLLNEQYF,TGTGCCAGCAGCTTATTGAACGAGCAGTACTTC
TRBV13,NA,TRBJ2-1,few,CASSLGTQGWGNEQFF,TGTGCCAGCAGCTTAGGAACCCAGGGATGGGGCAATGAGCAGTTCTTC
TRBV2,NA,TRBJ2-5,few,CASSDLRETQYF,TGTGCCAGCAGCGACCTAAGGGAGACCCAGTACTTC
TRBV10-3,NA,TRBJ2-7,NA,CAISDTYEQYF,TGTGCCATCAGTGACACCTACGAGCAGTACTTC
TRBV30,TRBD1,TRBJ2-7,NA,CAWNRDRAYEQYF,TGTGCCTGGAACCGGGACAGGGCCTACGAGCAGTACTTC
TRBV13,NA,TRBJ1-1,NA,CASSEGGQLNTEAFF,TGTGCCAGCAGCGAAGGAGGCCAGTTGAACACTGAAGCTTTCTTT
TRBV5-4,NA,TRBJ2-5,NA,CASSLVETQYF,TGTGCCAGCAGCTTGGTGGAGACCCAGTACTTC
TRBV30,TRBD1,TRBJ2-7,NA,CAWSPSGTGGSYEQYF,TGTGCCTGGAGTCCCTCTGGGACAGGGGGATCCTACGAGCAGTACTTC
TRBV6-5,NA,TRBJ1-1,NA,CASSYYGDGEAFF,TGTGCCAGCAGTTACTACGGGGATGGAGAAGCTTTCTTT
TRBV5-1,TRBD1,TRBJ2-7,few,CASSFRGPSYEQYF,TGCGCCAGCAGCTTCAGGGGGCCCTCCTACGAGCAGTACTTC
TRBV6-1,TRBD1,TRBJ2-1,NA,CASSAGGEDHNEQFF,TGTGCCAGCAGTGCAGGGGGCGAGGACCACAATGAGCAGTTCTTC
TRBV29-1,NA,TRBJ1-2,few,CSVDEGLPGYTF,TGCAGCGTTGACGAGGGGCTTCCGGGCTACACCTTC
TRBV25-1,NA,TRBJ1-3,NA,CASSEYGMRAGNTIYF,TGTGCCAGCAGTGAATACGGGATGCGTGCTGGAAACACCATATATTTT
TRBV27,NA,TRBJ2-3,NA,CASNPWGNPDTQYF,TGTGCCAGCAACCCGTGGGGGAATCCAGATACGCAGTATTTT
TRBV27,NA,TRBJ1-2,few,CASHPEGPYGYTF,TGTGCCAGCCACCCCGAGGGACCCTATGGCTACACCTTC
TRBV10-3,NA,TRBJ2-2,few,CAIRREAERTGELFF,TGTGCCATCAGAAGGGAGGCGGAAAGGACCGGGGAGCTGTTTTTT
TRBV7-9,NA,TRBJ1-6,few,CASSQGVSPLHF,TGTGCCAGCAGCCAAGGGGTTTCACCCCTCCACTTT
TRBV7-9,TRBD2,TRBJ2-1,few,CASSLGISGGQPYNEQFF,TGTGCCAGCAGCTTAGGAATCAGCGGGGGGCAACCCTACAATGAGCAGTTCTTC
TRBV7-9,NA,TRBJ1-1,few,CASSSDPNTEAFF,TGTGCCAGCAGCTCTGACCCGAACACTGAAGCTTTCTTT